Each of the 19 T cell receptor beta chains below was sequenced from the same sample in a study of blood T cells in healthy people across ages. The use of a sample-barcoded 5' primer and a J-beta primer mix characterized a second PCR of about 7 to 12 cycles. TCRdb re-called the 5' RACE reads through MiXCR, storing one row per CDR3 protein. Found here are 650,000 to 700,000 distinct CDR3 sequences, approximately 52% of them singletons; the top ten hold roughly 14%. Input material: blood. The receptors derive from a woman older than 75 in good health.

This clonotype was seen repeatedly, ten times or more. The V and J genes are TRBV6-5 and TRBJ2-7; D not certain. CDR3 length equals 13 residues. V gave up 8 bases and J gave up 10 bases, with 21 bases separating them. Per germline, CDR1 MNHEY and CDR2 SVGAGI. CDR3 DNA sequence: TGTGCCAGCTCAGATAGCCTACGTTCCCATCAGTACTTC. This sequence encodes CASSDSLRSHQYF.

In regard to this clonotype: One end of the junction is discordant with germline, which a read error may explain. The chain links TRBV20-1 to TRBJ2-7; 7 bases line up with TRBD1. Germline V gives CDR1 DFQATT, CDR2 SNEGSKA (reference sequence). This CDR3 has 11 amino acids. CDR3 sequence: CSTRGQYEQYF. The CDR3 nucleotides are TGCAGTACTAGGGGACAGTACGAGCAGTACTTC.

This clonotype was observed a handful of times. The chain uses TRBV6-4 and TRBJ2-5; D remains unclear. Trimming took off 0 bases at V and 5 bases at J, with 13 bases between the two ends. Germline loops: CDR1 MRHNA, CDR2 SNTAGT. The CDR3 has 15 amino acids. Written as DNA, the CDR3 is TGTGCCAGCAGTGACTCCCCGTGGCCCGGTGAGACCCAGTACTTC. Residues: CASSDSPWPGETQYF.

This clonotype is a singleton in its sample. The V call is TRBV6-5, the J call TRBJ2-1; 9 bases line up with TRBD2. The CDR3 loop spans 14 amino acids. Germline V lookup: CDR1 MNHEY, CDR2 SVGAGI. V shed 2 bases and J 5 bases; nucleotides not matched to a gene: 1. The CDR3 spells CASSYVAGDNEQFF. The CDR3, as DNA: TGTGCCAGCAGTTACGTAGCGGGGGACAATGAGCAGTTCTTC.

The gene calls are TRBV7-3 and TRBJ2-7, with TRBD2 identical over 15 bases. Germline trimming cut 1 base from V and 7 bases from J; bases unmatched to any gene: 5. Germline CDR1 and CDR2: SGHTA and FQGTGA. The CDR3 runs to 16 residues. In DNA form, the CDR3 reads TGTGCCAGCAGCTTAAGGACTAGCGGGAGGGGGGGTGAGCAGTACTTC. It specifies CASSLRTSGRGGEQYF.

V gene TRBV10-3 combines with J gene TRBJ2-3; TRBD2 matches 8 bases. V trimming: 7 bases; J trimming: 3 bases; junction bases outside the gene matches: 3. The germline V gene has CDR1 ENHRY and CDR2 SYGVKD. The CDR3 runs 13 residues. The CDR3 region is CAIMERETDTQYF. CDR3 in DNA: TGTGCCATCATGGAGCGGGAGACAGATACGCAGTATTTT.

This clonotype appeared a few times. The rearrangement uses TRBV7-2 and TRBJ1-5; D remains ambiguous. The V end was cut by 1 base, the J end by 7 bases, with 11 bases between. Germline lookup yields CDR1 SGHTA and CDR2 FQGNSA. The CDR3 has 14 residues. The DNA for the CDR3 is TGTGCCAGCAGCTTAGTTTACGCAGGCCAGCCCCAGCATTTT. It encodes CASSLVYAGQPQHF.

This chain connects TRBV12-3 or TRBV12-4 to TRBJ2-2; D perhaps matches TRBD1 (5 bases). The V end lost 3 bases, the J end lost 0 bases, and 11 bases lay between the germline ends. This CDR3 has 16 residues. The CDR3 loop is CASSFRTLSNTGELFF. In DNA, the CDR3 is TGTGCCAGCAGTTTCAGGACACTTTCGAACACCGGGGAGCTGTTTTTT.

The chain recombines TRBV5-1 with TRBJ1-6; D gene unclear. The CDR3 covers 18 residues. Germline assignment: CDR1 SGHRS and CDR2 YFSETQ. Trimming removed 0 bases from V and 7 bases from J, with 20 bases in between. CDR3 sequence (DNA): TGCGCCAGCAGCTTGGAAGAACCCACCACGATCCCCAATTCACCCCTCCACTTT. Translated, it gives CASSLEEPTTIPNSPLHF.

A few counts support this clonotype. V usage is TRBV3-1 and J usage is TRBJ2-3, with a weak D call TRBD2 (5 bases). Germline V CDR1 and CDR2: LGHDT, YNNKEL (reference sequence). The CDR3 runs 15 residues. The V gene lost 3 bases and the J gene lost 4 bases, with 14 bases spanning the gap. The CDR3 reads CASSQPSLYADTQYF. In DNA, the CDR3 is TGTGCCAGCAGCCAGCCTAGCTTATACGCAGATACGCAGTATTTT.

Only a few counts were recorded for this clonotype. The chain is built from TRBV27 and TRBJ1-6; 9 bases fit TRBD1. Germline CDR1 is MNHEY and CDR2 is SMNVEV (reference sequence). V gave up 6 bases and J gave up 0 bases; unmatched junction bases: 3. The CDR3 is 16 residues long. In DNA, the CDR3 is TGTGCCAGCAGAGGACAGGGGATCTCCTATAATTCACCCCTCCACTTT. Protein: CASRGQGISYNSPLHF.

This rearrangement joins TRBV28 to TRBJ2-1; the match to TRBD2 covers 13 bases. This CDR3 is built from 17 residues. In germline, CDR1 is MDHEN, CDR2 SYDVKM. V lost 5 bases to trimming and J lost 5 bases; unmatched junction nucleotides: 9. CDR3 sequence: CASSPSGLAGSHNEQFF. CDR3 sequence (DNA): TGTGCCAGCAGTCCGTCGGGACTAGCGGGATCTCACAATGAGCAGTTCTTC.

This clonotype has only one observation. A much bigger clone sits one base away, suggesting this may be a read error. V and J are TRBV12-3 or TRBV12-4 and TRBJ2-1; 8 bases line up with TRBD2. There are 11 residues in the CDR3. Trimming took 7 bases from V and 10 from J; bases not matched to a gene: 3. The CDR3 nucleotides are TGTGCCAGCAAGCGGGAGCGAGAGCAGTTCTTC. Translated, it gives CASKREREQFF.

About this clonotype itself: A much larger clone differs from this one at a single base, so this may be a read error. The gene calls are TRBV20-1 and TRBJ2-5; D is unresolved. The closer fit of TRBJ2-7 to the DNA end suggests the J call may be wrong. The germline V gene encodes CDR1 DFQATT and CDR2 SNEGSKA (reference sequence). This CDR3 is 13 amino acids long. CDR3 nucleotides: TGCAGTGCTAGAGGTACTGGCGGCACCGAGCAGTACTTC. The encoded protein is CSARGTGGTEQYF.

This clonotype was recorded only once. V is TRBV10-2 and J is TRBJ1-2; the D is unclear. The V and J ends lost 2 bases and 8 bases respectively, with 9 bases between them. In germline, CDR1 is WSHSY, CDR2 SAAADI. The CDR3 is 12 residues long. The chain's CDR3 is CASSESGDGYTF. As DNA, the CDR3 is TGCGCCAGCAGTGAGAGTGGTGACGGCTACACCTTC.

V gene TRBV11-2 combines with J gene TRBJ2-7; 8 bases are shared with TRBD1. This CDR3 is 17 amino acids long. After removal of 1 base from V and 3 bases from J, the junction contained 11 bases not matched to a gene. Germline V gene lookup returns CDR1 SGHAT and CDR2 FQNNGV. The CDR3, as DNA: TGTGCCAGCAGCTTAGTACTTTGGGGACAGGAGAACTACGAGCAGTACTTC. Its protein is CASSLVLWGQENYEQYF.

As regards this clonotype: A much larger clone lies one base from this, so it may be a read error. The V call is TRBV12-3 or TRBV12-4, the J call TRBJ2-7; perhaps TRBD2 as D (7 bases). The CDR3 length is 15 residues. V was cut by 3 bases and J by 2 bases, with 14 bases left in between. DNA for the CDR3: TGTGCCAGCAGTTTCGGGGGGCCAATCCCCTACGAGCAGTACTTC. Protein sequence: CASSFGGPIPYEQYF.

The chain links TRBV20-1 to TRBJ2-3; D not resolved. Trimming took off 2 bases at V and 3 bases at J, with 9 bases between the two ends. The CDR3 has 13 residues. Germline V gene data show CDR1 as DFQATT and CDR2 as SNEGSKA (reference sequence). CDR3 sequence (DNA): TGCAGTGCTAGATACTCACCAACAGATACGCAGTATTTT. As protein: CSARYSPTDTQYF.

On this clonotype: A much larger clone sits a single nucleotide away, making a read error possible. The chain links TRBV11-2 to TRBJ2-7, with D perhaps given as TRBD1 or TRBD2 (7 bases each). CDR3 length: 14 residues. V was pared by 3 bases and J by 3 bases, with 12 bases between. Germline V gene sequence: CDR1 SGHAT, CDR2 FQNNGV. The CDR3 sequence is CASSFRGGIYEQYF. The CDR3 DNA sequence: TGTGCCAGCAGCTTCAGGGGGGGGATCTACGAGCAGTACTTC.